The 31 T cell receptor beta chains given below trace back to one sample, sequenced in a study of blood T cell repertoires in COVID-19. Measured with immunoSEQ multiplex PCR; TCRdb has only the in-frame clones, and not every one. Here the sample spans fewer than 150,000 clones, about four fifths being singletons. Specimen: peripheral blood. The receptors here all came from a woman older than 75 in a cohort sampled during active or convalescent COVID-19.

The J gene is TRBJ2-3, the V gene TRBV19; tentative D call: TRBD1 (5 bases). The CDR3 loop spans 15 amino acids. The V end was cut by 4 bases, the J end by 3 bases, with 14 bases between. CDR1 LNHDA and CDR2 SQIVND come from the germline V gene (reference sequence). The DNA for the CDR3 is TGTGCCAGTAGTACCCCAGGGAAAGGAACAGATACGCAGTATTTT. Translating gives CASSTPGKGTDTQYF.

This clone appeared a few times. This chain links TRBV19 with TRBJ2-1, with TRBD2 matching over 11 bases. CDR3 length: 15 amino acids. V gave up 5 bases and J gave up 7 bases; unmatched junction bases: 7. Germline V gene data show CDR1 as LNHDA and CDR2 as SQIVND (reference sequence). CDR3: CASSEIAGGINEQFF. The DNA of the CDR3 is TGTGCCAGTAGTGAAATAGCGGGGGGGATAAATGAGCAGTTCTTC.

This chain connects TRBV19 to TRBJ1-2; TRBD1 matches at 9 bases. Germline V lookup: CDR1 LNHDA, CDR2 SQIVND (reference sequence). With 4 bases clipped from V and 4 bases from J, the junction kept 10 bases outside the gene matches. The CDR3 length is 16 residues. CDR3 coding DNA: TGTGCCAGTAGTACAACGGGGACAGGGCTCGGCTATGGCTACACCTTC. Translated: CASSTTGTGLGYGYTF.

The chain has TRBV6-5 and TRBJ1-4; D unclear. Germline V lookup: CDR1 MNHEY, CDR2 SVGAGI. With 7 bases removed from V and 0 bases from J, the gap between germline ends came to 6 bases. This CDR3 has 13 residues. The CDR3 DNA reads as TGTGCCAGCACTCAGACAACTAATGAAAAACTGTTTTTT. It specifies CASTQTTNEKLFF.

This clone was seen only a few times. V and J are TRBV7-6 and TRBJ2-7; TRBD1 matches at 9 bases. The length of the CDR3 is 15 residues. Per germline, CDR1 SGHVS and CDR2 FNYEAQ. J gave up 6 bases and V 5 bases, and 11 bases lay outside the gene matches. CDR3 nucleotide sequence: TGTGCCAGCAGCCCTCGGGACAGGGTGGGGGGCGAGCAGTACTTC. Amino acid sequence: CASSPRDRVGGEQYF. The full variable domain, its missing parts supplied by reference TRBV7-6 and TRBJ2-7, is GAGVSQSPRYKVTKRGQDVALRCDPISGHVSLYWYRQALGQGPEFLTYFNYEAQQDKSGLPNDRFSAERPEGSISTLTIQRTEQRDSAMYRCASSPRDRVGGEQYFGPGTRLTVT.

The gene calls are TRBV6-5 and TRBJ1-1, with D maybe TRBD1 (5 bases). This CDR3 comprises 15 residues. V dropped 0 bases and J dropped 3 bases, with 11 bases sitting between them. In germline, CDR1 is MNHEY, CDR2 SVGAGI. The CDR3 protein is CASSYSWQGDTEAFF. As DNA, the CDR3 is TGTGCCAGCAGTTACTCTTGGCAGGGTGACACTGAAGCTTTCTTT.

The chain carries TRBV10-3 and TRBJ1-2; the D is unclear. CDR3 length: 13 amino acids. V gave up 2 bases and J gave up 2 bases, with 6 bases separating them. Germline V gene lookup returns CDR1 ENHRY and CDR2 SYGVKD. For the CDR3, the DNA is TGTGCCATCAGTGAGGTGGGCAACTATGGCTACACCTTC. Residues: CAISEVGNYGYTF.

This chain links TRBV18 with TRBJ2-3, with D perhaps matching TRBD2 (7 bases). Germline CDR1 is KGHSH and CDR2 is LQKENI. V was trimmed by 5 bases and J by 3 bases, leaving 15 bases between them. The CDR3 length is 15 residues. The CDR3 nucleotides are TGTGCCAGCTCAATGTGGGGGGGGCCGACAGATACGCAGTATTTT. This translates into CASSMWGGPTDTQYF.

This chain links TRBV28 with TRBJ2-1, with D perhaps matching TRBD1 (6 bases). The CDR3 is made up of 12 amino acids. Trimming pared 3 bases from V and 7 bases from J, leaving 7 bases between. Germline CDR1 is MDHEN and CDR2 is SYDVKM. CDR3 region: CASSLRGNEQFF. CDR3 nucleotides: TGTGCCAGCAGTTTGAGGGGGAATGAGCAGTTCTTC.

The rearrangement uses TRBV7-3 and TRBJ2-7; TRBD2 is a possible D gene (6 bases). The length of the CDR3 is 15 residues. Between the trimmed V and J ends, which lost 2 bases and 3 bases, there was a span of 14 bases. Germline loops: CDR1 SGHTA, CDR2 FQGTGA. For the CDR3, the DNA is TGTGCCAGCAGCTTACAACGCGGGACCAACTACGAGCAGTACTTC. Translating gives CASSLQRGTNYEQYF.

The gene calls are TRBV6-5 and TRBJ1-2; 7 bases are shared with TRBD1. This CDR3 is built from 15 residues. The germline V gene encodes CDR1 MNHEY and CDR2 SVGAGI. Unmatched junction bases numbered 10, after V lost 5 bases and J lost 4 bases. The CDR3 region has the DNA TGTGCCAGCAGTCCCGGGAGGGGGCGCTTCTATGGCTACACCTTC. It translates to CASSPGRGRFYGYTF.

The chain is built from TRBV18 and TRBJ2-3; D is possibly TRBD2 (6 bases). The CDR3 runs 15 residues. V was trimmed by 3 bases and J by 3 bases, leaving 13 bases between them. Germline V gives CDR1 KGHSH, CDR2 LQKENI. CDR3 sequence reads: CASSPRGSGTDTQYF. CDR3 bases: TGTGCCAGCTCACCGCGGGGTTCGGGAACAGATACGCAGTATTTT.

On this clone itself: Other DNA sequences of this sample code for an identical CDR3. The rearrangement links TRBV4-1 to TRBJ2-7; a possible D gene is TRBD1 (5 bases). Trimming shortened V by 1 base and J by 2 bases, and 12 bases separated the two germline ends. This CDR3 is 15 amino acids long. Germline V gene data show CDR1 as MGHRA and CDR2 as YSYEKL. For the CDR3, the DNA is TGCGCCAGCAGCCAAGGTCGTCAGGGCCCCTACGAGCAGTACTTC. Translating gives CASSQGRQGPYEQYF.

J is TRBJ1-2 and V is TRBV18, with TRBD1 matching over 9 bases. This CDR3 is built from 17 residues. Germline V gene sequence: CDR1 KGHSH, CDR2 LQKENI. Germline trimming cut 3 bases from V and 2 bases from J; bases unmatched to any gene: 10. Written as DNA, the CDR3 is TGTGCCAGCTCACCCACAGGGGGCTCGTGGGTGAACTATGGCTACACCTTC. Its translation: CASSPTGGSWVNYGYTF.

The chain recombines TRBV6-5 with TRBJ2-7; unclear D gene. The V and J ends lost 5 bases and 4 bases respectively, with 18 bases between them. The germline V gene has CDR1 MNHEY and CDR2 SVGAGI. CDR3 size: 15 residues. The CDR3 DNA sequence: TGTGCCAGCAGTAGGCACAGTGGCCCCAATTACGAGCAGTACTTC. This codes for CASSRHSGPNYEQYF.

The chain links TRBV4-1 to TRBJ1-3; 9 bases match TRBD1. This CDR3 is 17 amino acids long. Germline CDR1 and CDR2: MGHRA and YSYEKL. The V and J ends lost 1 base and 3 bases, in that order; junction bases with no gene match: 7. CDR3 sequence: CASSQGDRELFGNTIYF. The CDR3 DNA follows: TGCGCCAGCAGCCAAGGGGACAGGGAATTATTTGGAAACACCATATATTTT.

In the case of this clone: Other DNA sequences in this sample translate to the same CDR3. The chain uses TRBV9 and TRBJ2-5; 7 nucleotides line up with TRBD1. V lost 3 bases, J lost 5 bases, and 7 bases stayed unmatched. The CDR3 loop spans 14 amino acids. CDR1 and CDR2 (germline): SGDLS, YYNGEE. As DNA, the CDR3 is TGTGCCAGCAGCGCAAGACAGGGAGCGGAGACCCAGTACTTC. This gives the protein CASSARQGAETQYF.

As DNA, the CDR3 is TGTGCCAGCAGCCTCCGCCAGGCCTACACTGAAGCTTTCTTT. It encodes CASSLRQAYTEAFF. The chain links TRBV6-2 or TRBV6-3 to TRBJ1-1; no definite D call. CDR1 and CDR2 (germline): MNHEY, SVGEGT. This CDR3 region has 14 residues. The V gene lost 6 bases and the J gene lost 3 bases, with 14 bases spanning the gap.

V and J are TRBV3-1 (or the pseudogene TRBV3-2) and TRBJ1-5; 8 nucleotides agree with TRBD1. CDR1 is LGHDT, CDR2 YNNKEL, per germline (reference sequence). With V trimmed by 3 bases and J by 3 bases, 4 bases remained unmatched. The CDR3 loop spans 15 amino acids. The CDR3 is CASSQGTGYNQPQHF. Here the CDR3 DNA reads TGTGCCAGCAGCCAGGGGACAGGATACAATCAGCCCCAGCATTTT.

As concerns this clone: Compared with germline, one end of the junction differs, possibly owing to a read error. The V gene is TRBV6-5, the J gene TRBJ2-2; 8 bases map to TRBD1. The CDR3 totals 14 residues. Germline assignment: CDR1 MNHEY and CDR2 SVGAGI. CDR3 in DNA: TGTGCCAGCAGTCGACAGGGGAACCCCGGGGAGCTGTTTTTT. It translates to CASSRQGNPGELFF.

The V call is TRBV6-5, the J call TRBJ1-1, with a tentative D call TRBD1 (6 bases). Trimming removed 2 bases at V and 6 bases at J, with 7 bases between. The germline V gene encodes CDR1 MNHEY and CDR2 SVGAGI. This CDR3 comprises 12 residues. In DNA form, the CDR3 reads TGTGCCAGCAGTTACAGGGGGTCTGAAGCTTTCTTT. This sequence encodes CASSYRGSEAFF.

This clone is a singleton in its sample. The rearrangement links TRBV6-5 to TRBJ1-4, with D tentatively TRBD1 (6 bases). Trimming removed 0 bases from V and 6 bases from J, with 14 bases in between. CDR3 length equals 16 residues. The germline CDR1 and CDR2 sequences are MNHEY and SVGAGI. DNA for the CDR3: TGTGCCAGCAGTTACTCGAGAAGGGGGAGATATGAAAAACTGTTTTTT. Protein product: CASSYSRRGRYEKLFF.

The chain joins TRBV5-8 to TRBJ1-2; 8 bases fit TRBD1. From germline, CDR1 is SGHTS and CDR2 YDEGEE. The CDR3 loop spans 15 amino acids. With 6 bases clipped from V and 8 bases from J, the junction kept 15 bases outside the gene matches. Here the CDR3 reads CASTTYDSGGKGYTF. The CDR3 nucleotides are TGTGCCAGCACCACGTACGACTCAGGGGGCAAGGGCTACACCTTC.

The chain recombines TRBV5-1 with TRBJ2-7; 8 nucleotides match TRBD1. The CDR3 totals 14 residues. V lost 0 bases to trimming and J lost 7 bases; unmatched junction nucleotides: 6. CDR1 is SGHRS and CDR2 is YFSETQ in the germline V gene. The CDR3 spells CASSLGQGKGEQYF. For the CDR3, the DNA is TGCGCCAGCAGCTTGGGACAGGGGAAAGGGGAGCAGTACTTC.

The chain couples TRBV5-4 to TRBJ1-2; no clear D. Germline values: CDR1 SGHNT, CDR2 YYREEE (reference sequence). V dropped 1 base and J dropped 4 bases, with 8 bases sitting between them. The CDR3 runs to 13 residues. CDR3: CASSLSVFYGYTF. CDR3 coding DNA: TGTGCCAGCAGCTTGTCAGTCTTCTATGGCTACACCTTC.

This clone was seen a few times. The V call is TRBV30, the J call TRBJ2-1; 7 bases agree with TRBD2. In germline, CDR1 is GTSNPN, CDR2 SVGIG (reference sequence). Unmatched junction bases numbered 2, after V lost 0 bases and J lost 0 bases. CDR3 size: 15 residues. Here the CDR3 DNA reads TGTGCCTGGAGTGTAGGCGGGGGCTCCTACAATGAGCAGTTCTTC. Its protein product is CAWSVGGGSYNEQFF. Combining the CDR3 with reference TRBV30 and TRBJ2-1 gives the whole variable domain SQTIHQWPATLVQPVGSPLSLECTVEGTSNPNLYWYRQAAGRGLQLLFYSVGIGQISSEVPQNLSASRPQDRQFILSSKKLLLSDSGFYLCAWSVGGGSYNEQFFGPGTRLTVL.

The chain carries TRBV4-2 and TRBJ2-2; 10 bases are a match to TRBD2. This CDR3 is 20 amino acids long. Germline-derived CDR1 and CDR2 are LGHNA and YNFKEQ. With 4 bases clipped from V and 0 bases from J, the junction kept 14 bases outside the gene matches. CDR3 coding DNA: TGTGCCAGCAGCCGCCACCTACTAGCGGGGAGTCCCGCGAACACCGGGGAGCTGTTTTTT. It encodes CASSRHLLAGSPANTGELFF.

The chain has TRBV18 and TRBJ1-1, with 8 positions matching TRBD1. V lost 3 bases and J lost 3; bases outside the gene matches: 0. From germline, CDR1 is KGHSH and CDR2 LQKENI. The CDR3 is 13 amino acids. The CDR3 sequence: CASSPDRDTEAFF. As DNA, the CDR3 is TGTGCCAGCTCACCGGACAGGGACACTGAAGCTTTCTTT.

This chain links TRBV29-1 with TRBJ2-5; 8 nucleotides line up with TRBD1. Per germline, CDR1 SQVTM and CDR2 ANQGSEA. The CDR3 has 12 amino acids. The V segment lost 8 bases and the J segment 3 bases; nucleotides outside the gene matches: 5. The CDR3 nucleotides are TGCAGCCTATGGGACAGGAAAGAGACCCAGTACTTC. Its translation is CSLWDRKETQYF.

The rearrangement uses TRBV5-1 and TRBJ2-1; 9 nucleotides line up with TRBD2. Germline V gene lookup returns CDR1 SGHRS and CDR2 YFSETQ. After removal of 5 bases from V and 3 bases from J, the junction contained 9 bases not matched to a gene. This CDR3 region has 16 residues. CDR3 nucleotide sequence: TGCGCCAGCAGTCTAACGACTAGCGGAATCTACAATGAGCAGTTCTTC. Protein: CASSLTTSGIYNEQFF.

This clone occurred once. The chain links TRBV28 to TRBJ1-1; possibly TRBD1 for D (6 bases). CDR3 size: 13 residues. Trimming removed 3 bases at V and 8 bases at J, with 13 bases between. Germline CDR1 is MDHEN and CDR2 is SYDVKM. CDR3 coding DNA: TGTGCCAGCAGTTTTGGGGGCCGAGGGGAAGCTTTCTTT. Encoded protein: CASSFGGRGEAFF. Combining the CDR3 with reference TRBV28 and TRBJ1-1 gives the whole variable domain DVKVTQSSRYLVKRTGEKVFLECVQDMDHENMFWYRQDPGLGLRLIYFSYDVKMKEKGDIPEGYSVSREKKERFSLILESASTNQTSMYLCASSFGGRGEAFFGQGTRLTVV.